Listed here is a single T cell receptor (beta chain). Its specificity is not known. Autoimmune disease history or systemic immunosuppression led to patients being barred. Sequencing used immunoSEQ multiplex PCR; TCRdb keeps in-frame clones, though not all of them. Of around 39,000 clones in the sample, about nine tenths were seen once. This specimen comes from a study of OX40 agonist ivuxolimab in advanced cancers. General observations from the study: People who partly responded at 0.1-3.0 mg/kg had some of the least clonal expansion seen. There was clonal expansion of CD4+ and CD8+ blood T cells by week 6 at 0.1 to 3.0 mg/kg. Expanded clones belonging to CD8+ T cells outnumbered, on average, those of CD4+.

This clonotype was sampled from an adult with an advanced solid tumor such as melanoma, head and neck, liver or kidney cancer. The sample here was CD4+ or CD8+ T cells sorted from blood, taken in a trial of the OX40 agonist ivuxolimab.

The CDR3 DNA is TGTGCCAGCAGCCGCGCAACTAGCGCGGGCTCCTACAATGAGCAGTTCTTC. Translating gives CASSRATSAGSYNEQFF. The rearrangement joins TRBV14 to TRBJ2-1; 7 bases map to TRBD2. This CDR3 is 17 amino acids long. The germline V gene has CDR1 SGHDN and CDR2 FVKESK. J was trimmed by 0 bases and V by 4 bases; bases with no gene match: 9.